The clone carrying this T cell receptor beta chain was found a few times. Its antigen remains unknown. The record originates from a study of blood T cells in healthy people across ages. In the study overall: There was about one barcoded beta molecule captured by template switching per two T cells.

With a J-beta primer mix and a sample-barcoded 5' primer, a second PCR ran roughly 6 to 11 cycles. Via MiXCR, TCRdb re-called the 5' RACE reads, giving one row per CDR3 protein. Here the sample spans 590,000 or so distinct CDR3 sequences, under 30% being singletons. Broader study findings: Researchers said unsorted PBMCs prevented a conclusive naive versus antigen-experienced comparison. Aged donors had fewer naive CD4+ cells and lower diversity than long-lived donors.

Deletions cut 4 bases from V and 0 bases from J, with 10 bases between. Germline V gene sequence: CDR1 SGHKS, CDR2 YYEKEE (reference sequence). This CDR3 region has 15 residues. Sequences were obtained from blood. The chain uses TRBV5-5 and TRBJ2-2; D call uncertain. The TCR was taken from a woman older than 75 in good health. CDR3 sequence: CASSARVANTGELFF. The CDR3 DNA reads as TGTGCCAGCAGCGCTCGGGTTGCGAACACCGGGGAGCTGTTTTTT.